These 3 T cell receptor beta chains were all obtained from the same sample, sequenced in a study of blood T cell repertoires in COVID-19. Here immunoSEQ multiplex PCR was the method, and the copy in TCRdb shows in-frame clones only, minus some. This table has some 210,000 clones, around 89% appearing once. The source material was peripheral blood. The receptors were sampled from a woman aged 40 to 50 with acute or convalescent COVID-19.

This rearrangement joins TRBV21-1 to TRBJ2-3; the D call in the table, TRBD2, was not verified against the DNA. TRBV21-1 is annotated as a pseudogene. The CDR3 totals 15 residues. The CDR3 loop reads CASTIRGGCTDTQYF. The CDR3 DNA sequence: TGTGCCAGTACAATCCGGGGGGGCTGCACAGATACGCAGTATTTT.

V is TRBV2 and J is TRBJ1-5; TRBD1 matches 8 bases. The CDR3 contains 13 residues. V was clipped by 11 bases and J by 2 bases; unmatched bases: 5. Per the germline V gene, CDR1 is SNHLY and CDR2 is FYNNEI. The CDR3 DNA reads as TGTGCCGGACAGGGAAGTCGCAATCAGCCCCAGCATTTT. Translating it yields CAGQGSRNQPQHF.

The chain joins TRBV24-1 to TRBJ2-1; perhaps TRBD2 as D (6 bases). This CDR3 region has 14 residues. Germline lookup yields CDR1 KGHDR and CDR2 SFDVKD. V lost 10 bases to trimming and J lost 1 base, with 13 bases between them. The DNA of the CDR3 is TGTGCCACGACCGGGGCGGGATCCTACAATGAGCAGTTCTTC. Its protein is CATTGAGSYNEQFF.